Described below is a single T cell receptor (beta chain) sequence and its context. Its recognized antigen is unknown. Base qualities are not at hand, and no much larger clone is one base apart. The CDR3 runs 15 amino acids, cysteine and phenylalanine included. Only CDR3 DNA remains: 45 bases, in frame from the first base. In the germline V gene (reference sequence), CDR1 corresponds to LNHDA and CDR2 to SQIVND. Ends trimmed: V by 6 bases, J by 4 bases; bases unmatched to a gene: 6. The data belong to a study of blood T cell repertoires in COVID-19 (dated by TCRdb to 2019 to 2021). For the wider study: Samples covering the acute and convalescent phases of COVID-19 were provided by collaborators in the United States, Italy and Spain. The material from the prospective study consisted of cDNA or gDNA derived from T cells, B-cell-depleted T cells, or PBMCs. The samples were drawn from two sources: the first 160 participants of the ongoing ImmuneRACE study, and fewer than 1,500 subjects contributed by 6 global collaborators. The dataset comprised deeply sampled blood TCRbeta repertoires from subjects exposed to, actively infected with, or recovered from COVID-19. A freely available public database, intended as a resource for researchers studying the immune response to SARS-CoV-2, is where the repertoires were released. A de-identified subject ID, COVID-19 status, age in years and sex were almost always included in the sample metadata. Where available, HLA class I and class II types were taken from metadata supplied by the sample provider and were not determined by assay-based typing.

Samples from volunteer blood donors who had recovered from COVID-19 were contributed by a second Seattle source. Collaborating institutions collected whole blood in K2EDTA tubes following their own protocols. Collaborator samples were shipped for TCRbeta analysis as frozen whole blood, isolated PBMCs, or DNA extracted from either sample type. On the study overall, not on this receptor specifically: Clinical and demographic metadata were provided uncurated, with the amount varying by source and participant.

TCRbeta CDR3 regions were amplified from genomic DNA by means of the immunoSEQ Assay, a bias-controlled multiplex PCR. The authors processed their data as follows. The number of nucleated cells in each sample was estimated from the amplification of reference gene primers within the assay. Sequence reads were collapsed and filtered to measure the absolute abundance of every unique TCRbeta CDR3 rearrangement. For each sample, productive Simpson clonality was calculated by taking the square root of Simpson's diversity index across productive rearrangements. This immuneACCESS table, as held by TCRdb, lists in-frame sequences with V and J called but not all clones. Of the missing ones, under half trace to an unresolved V gene in checked studies; the others have no known cause. The D gene and trimming were derived from the DNA, and the V and J assignments and clone size from that table. Recorded for this sample are some 250,000 clones; 88% of them occurred a single time. The ten largest make up 0.95% to 1% of the sample.

The rearranged segments are TRBV19 and TRBJ2-1; TRBD1 aligns with 10 central bases. Material for sequencing was peripheral blood. The TCR comes from a woman between 40 and 50 years old who had recovered from COVID-19. The CDR3 in this case is CASRRRTGGYNEQFF. Read as DNA, the sequence is TGTGCCAGTAGGAGAAGGACAGGGGGATACAATGAGCAGTTCTTC.